The 19 T cell receptor beta chains below were found in one sample sequenced in a study of cytomegalovirus exposure and HLA in healthy donors. PCR employed 60 Vbeta and 13 Jbeta primers. The repertoire was sequenced with immunoSEQ multiplex PCR; TCRdb's copy has only in-frame clones and lacks some. The sample's table shows more than 200,000 clones. Sequencing input: PBMCs. Receptors originate from a woman aged 25 to 39 in good health and CMV-seropositive.

The rearrangement joins TRBV11-2 to TRBJ2-7, with 10 bases fitting TRBD1. Germline CDR1 reads SGHAT; CDR2 reads FQNNGV. The V and J ends lost 1 base and 7 bases, in that order; junction bases with no gene match: 7. The CDR3 has 15 residues. The DNA for the CDR3 is TGTGCCAGCAGCTTAGGGGGACAGGGGACAGGGGAGCAGTACTTC. Protein product: CASSLGGQGTGEQYF.

This chain connects TRBV11-3 to TRBJ2-5, with no clear D. Judging by the DNA end, TRBJ2-7 fits better; the J call may be wrong. The CDR3 runs 12 residues. Germline CDR1 is SGHNT and CDR2 is YENEEA. The DNA of the CDR3 is TGTGCCAGCAGCTTAGCAGGTCACGAGCAGTACTTC. Its protein product is CASSLAGHEQYF.

V gene TRBV5-1 combines with J gene TRBJ1-1; 7 bases match TRBD1. Germline V gives CDR1 SGHRS, CDR2 YFSETQ. The CDR3 has 15 residues. Trimming cost V 5 bases and J 0 bases; bases outside gene matches: 7. The CDR3 loop is CASRTGAFMNTEAFF. The CDR3 coding sequence is TGCGCCAGCAGAACAGGGGCTTTCATGAACACTGAAGCTTTCTTT.

DNA of the CDR3: TGTGCCAGCAGCTTAGTTGGGACAACCACCGGGGAGCTGTTTTTT. Residues: CASSLVGTTTGELFF. The rearrangement links TRBV7-2 to TRBJ2-2, with a possible D match to TRBD1 (6 bases). CDR1 and CDR2 from the germline V gene are SGHTA and FQGNSA. The CDR3 is 15 residues long. Trimming left V 1 base short and J 4 bases short, with 10 bases between. Together with reference TRBV7-2 and TRBJ2-2, the CDR3 gives the full variable domain: GAGVSQSPSNKVTEKGKDVELRCDPISGHTALYWYRQSLGQGLEFLIYFQGNSAPDKSGLPSDRFSAERTGGSVSTLTIQRTQQEDSAVYLCASSLVGTTTGELFFGEGSRLTVL.

On this clone: Likely a read error: the CDR3 ends without its conserved phenylalanine or tryptophan. As DNA, the CDR3 is TGTGCCAGCAGCCAGGTCGACTCGGTGGATTCACCCCTCCACCTT. Its translation is CASSQVDSVDSPLHL. The chain carries TRBV4-2 and TRBJ1-6; D gene ambiguous. Germline lookup yields CDR1 LGHNA and CDR2 YNFKEQ. This CDR3 region has 15 residues. The ends were cut back, 3 bases at V and 8 bases at J, with 14 bases in the middle.

The rearrangement links TRBV7-2 to TRBJ2-7; 7 bases align to TRBD2. This CDR3 has 14 residues. In germline, CDR1 is SGHTA, CDR2 FQGNSA. J lost 2 bases, V lost 3 bases, and 4 bases had no gene match. The CDR3 loop reads CASSLYGRTYEQYF. DNA of the CDR3: TGTGCCAGCAGCTTGTACGGGAGGACCTACGAGCAGTACTTC.

Concerning this clone itself: Mismatch with germline at one junction end may stem from a read error. The chain carries TRBV2 and TRBJ2-1, with 9 bases lining up with TRBD1. In germline, CDR1 is SNHLY, CDR2 FYNNEI. The CDR3 contains 14 residues. CDR3 DNA sequence: TGTGCCAGCAGCGATGCCGGGACAGGGTACGGTATTGTCTTC. This sequence encodes CASSDAGTGYGIVF.

The chain couples TRBV10-1 to TRBJ2-5; TRBD1 aligns across 9 bases. The V gene's germline CDR1 is WNHNN and CDR2 SYGVQD (reference sequence). This CDR3 is built from 15 residues. The J segment lost 2 bases and the V segment lost 2 bases, leaving 3 bases of the junction unmatched. The CDR3 sequence is CASSEGDREQETQYF. The CDR3 bases are TGCGCCAGCAGTGAGGGGGACAGGGAACAAGAGACCCAGTACTTC.

Written as DNA, the CDR3 is TGTGCCAGTACCGGGACAGGGTCAGGCGAAAAACTGTTTTTT. As protein: CASTGTGSGEKLFF. The gene calls are TRBV19 and TRBJ1-4; TRBD1 aligns across 9 bases. The V segment lost 7 bases and the J segment 8 bases; nucleotides outside the gene matches: 8. The CDR3 loop spans 14 amino acids. The germline V gene has CDR1 LNHDA and CDR2 SQIVND (reference sequence).

The rearrangement links TRBV19 to TRBJ2-7, with D possibly TRBD2 on 5 matching bases. CDR3 size: 13 residues. Germline V CDR1 and CDR2: LNHDA, SQIVND (reference sequence). V lost 5 bases to trimming and J lost 2 bases, with 10 bases between them. This CDR3 reads CASSDDYAYEQYF. The CDR3 bases are TGTGCCAGTAGTGACGACTATGCCTACGAGCAGTACTTC. Using reference TRBV19 and TRBJ2-7 for the parts outside the CDR3, the full variable domain is DGGITQSPKYLFRKEGQNVTLSCEQNLNHDAMYWYRQDPGQGLRLIYYSQIVNDFQKGDIAEGYSVSREKKESFPLTVTSAQKNPTAFYLCASSDDYAYEQYFGPGTRLTVT.

This sequence joins TRBV4-3 and TRBJ1-2; 11 positions match TRBD1. V shed 0 bases and J 2 bases; nucleotides not matched to a gene: 17. The CDR3 totals 21 residues. Germline CDR1 and CDR2: LGHNA and YSLEER. The DNA of the CDR3 is TGCGCCAGCAGCCAAGATCCGATTTTTCCGGGGACAGGGGGTAGGAACTATGGCTACACCTTC. Translating gives CASSQDPIFPGTGGRNYGYTF.

The gene calls are TRBV25-1 and TRBJ2-7; possibly TRBD1 for D (6 bases). This CDR3 is 14 amino acids long. CDR1 is MGHDK and CDR2 is SYGVNS in the germline V gene. The germline V and J ends were trimmed by 1 base and 1 base, with 8 bases remaining between them. The CDR3 region has the DNA TGTGCCAGCAGTGAATTGGACAGTTCCTACGAGCAGTACTTC. It is translated as CASSELDSSYEQYF.

The V call is TRBV2, the J call TRBJ1-1; TRBD1 matches 7 bases. The CDR3 length is 14 residues. The V and J ends lost 4 bases and 5 bases, in that order; junction bases with no gene match: 7. Germline V gene sequence: CDR1 SNHLY, CDR2 FYNNEI. The CDR3 reads CASSVTGAMTEAFF. In DNA form, the CDR3 reads TGTGCCAGCAGTGTTACAGGGGCGATGACTGAAGCTTTCTTT.

The rearrangement uses TRBV15 and TRBJ1-2, with D perhaps matching TRBD1 (6 bases). Trimming shortened V by 5 bases and J by 8 bases, and 21 bases separated the two germline ends. The CDR3 contains 15 residues. Germline V lookup: CDR1 LNHNV, CDR2 YYDKDF (reference sequence). The CDR3 DNA is TGTGCCACCAGCGGGGGGGGCGTGGATCTATACGGCTACACCTTC. Amino acid sequence: CATSGGGVDLYGYTF.

The chain uses TRBV28 and TRBJ2-5; 7 bases map to TRBD2. Germline CDR1 and CDR2: MDHEN and SYDVKM. After removal of 5 bases from V and 2 bases from J, the junction contained 8 bases not matched to a gene. CDR3 length: 15 residues. The chain's CDR3 is CASSVRASGQETQYF. The CDR3 DNA is TGTGCCAGCAGTGTCCGGGCTAGCGGTCAAGAGACCCAGTACTTC.

The chain carries TRBV5-6 and TRBJ1-1; D is unclear. Germline V gene lookup returns CDR1 SGHDT and CDR2 YYEEEE. V was shortened by 1 base and J by 10 bases, with 11 bases between the two germline ends. This CDR3 contains 12 residues. The DNA for the CDR3 is TGTGCCAGCAGCTTGATCGGGTTAGCAGCTTTCTTT. This gives the protein CASSLIGLAAFF.

This sequence joins TRBV28 and TRBJ1-4, with TRBD1 matching over 7 bases. With V trimmed by 4 bases and J by 6 bases, 5 bases remained unmatched. This CDR3 has 14 amino acids. The germline V gene has CDR1 MDHEN and CDR2 SYDVKM. DNA for the CDR3: TGTGCCAGCAGTTCGGGACAGTCCCATGAAAAACTGTTTTTT. It codes for CASSSGQSHEKLFF.

V gene TRBV11-2 combines with J gene TRBJ2-2; TRBD1 matches at 7 bases. CDR3 length equals 17 residues. Germline CDR1 and CDR2: SGHAT and FQNNGV. The J segment lost 1 base and the V segment lost 1 base, leaving 6 bases of the junction unmatched. This CDR3 reads CASSLGPGQKNTGELFF. CDR3 coding DNA: TGTGCCAGCAGCTTAGGTCCGGGACAGAAGAACACCGGGGAGCTGTTTTTT.

The chain uses TRBV6-1 and TRBJ2-5, with D possibly TRBD1 on 6 matching bases. The CDR3 covers 12 residues. The V and J ends lost 8 bases and 2 bases respectively, with 9 bases between them. The germline CDR1 and CDR2 sequences are MNHNS and SASEGT. The CDR3 region is CASGTSQETQYF. The CDR3 DNA is TGTGCCAGCGGGACAAGTCAAGAGACCCAGTACTTC.